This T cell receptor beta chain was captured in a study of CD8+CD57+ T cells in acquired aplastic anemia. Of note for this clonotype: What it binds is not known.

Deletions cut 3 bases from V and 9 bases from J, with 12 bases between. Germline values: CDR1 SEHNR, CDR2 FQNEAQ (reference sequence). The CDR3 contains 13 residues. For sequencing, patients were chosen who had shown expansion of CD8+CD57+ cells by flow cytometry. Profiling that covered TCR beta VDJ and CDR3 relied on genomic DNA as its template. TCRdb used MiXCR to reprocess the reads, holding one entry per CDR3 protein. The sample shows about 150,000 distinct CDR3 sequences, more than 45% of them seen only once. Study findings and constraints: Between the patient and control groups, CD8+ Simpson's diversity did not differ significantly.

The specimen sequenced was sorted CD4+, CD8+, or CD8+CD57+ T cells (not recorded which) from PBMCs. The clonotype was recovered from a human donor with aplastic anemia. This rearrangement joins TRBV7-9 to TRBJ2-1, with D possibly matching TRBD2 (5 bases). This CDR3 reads CASSFGPAGEQFF. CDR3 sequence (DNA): TGTGCCAGCAGCTTTGGCCCGGCGGGTGAGCAGTTCTTC.